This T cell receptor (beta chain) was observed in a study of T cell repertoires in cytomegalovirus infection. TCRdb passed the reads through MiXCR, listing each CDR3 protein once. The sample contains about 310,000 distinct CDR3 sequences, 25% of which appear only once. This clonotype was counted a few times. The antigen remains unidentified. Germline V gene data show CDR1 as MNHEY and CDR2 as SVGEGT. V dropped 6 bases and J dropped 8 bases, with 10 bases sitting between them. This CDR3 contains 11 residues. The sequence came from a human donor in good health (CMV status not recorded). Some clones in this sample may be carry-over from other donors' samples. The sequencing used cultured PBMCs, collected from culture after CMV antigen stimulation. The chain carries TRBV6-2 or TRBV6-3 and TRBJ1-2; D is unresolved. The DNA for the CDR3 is TGTGCCAGCAGCGGGTTCGGAGGCTACACCTTC. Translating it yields CASSGFGGYTF.